This T cell receptor (beta chain) was recorded in a study of beta chain features in type 1 diabetes. Study-wide results and caveats: Patients with type 1 diabetes carried fewer insertions and had more deletions at their VDJ junctions. In the patient group, naive, central memory and Treg TCRB repertoires seemed more alike than in the healthy donor group.

Investigators reverse transcribed all isolated RNA, so they sequenced expressed TCRB transcripts. Measured with immunoSEQ multiplex PCR; TCRdb has only the in-frame clones, and not every one. The sample records approximately 110,000 clones, roughly 43% being singletons. Points on this clone: Antigen specificity is unknown.

In all sorted populations, purity surpassed 95%. With 6 bases clipped from V and 0 bases from J, the junction kept 5 bases outside the gene matches. In germline, CDR1 is SNHLY, CDR2 FYNNEI. CDR3 length: 15 residues. This sequence joins TRBV2 and TRBJ2-1; 7 bases are shared with TRBD1. The TCR was taken from a young woman in good health. Sequenced input: stem cell memory CD4+ T cells from blood. The CDR3 region has the DNA TGTGCCAGCAGGTACCGGGACAGCTCCTACAATGAGCAGTTCTTC. It encodes CASRYRDSSYNEQFF.